A single sample gave rise to the 21 T cell receptor beta chains below, sequenced in a study of shared clonotypes between healthy human individuals. Profiled with immunoSEQ multiplex PCR; TCRdb holds only in-frame clones, not every one. The sample lists about 590,000 clones; nearly 97% were seen once. CD8 cells classed as naive were CD45RO-negative and positively selected for CCR7, excluding terminally differentiated effector memory CD45RA+ cells. Sample: naive CD8+ T cells sorted from blood. These receptors originate from a woman aged 25-40 years in good health.

Details on this clone: This specimen includes other DNA sequences encoding the same CDR3. The chain carries TRBV9 and TRBJ2-7; 9 bases align to TRBD2. This CDR3 spans 14 amino acids. Germline trimming cut 3 bases from V and 3 bases from J; bases unmatched to any gene: 4. Germline V gene sequence: CDR1 SGDLS, CDR2 YYNGEE. The CDR3: CASSGGLAGYEQYF. The DNA of the CDR3 is TGTGCCAGCAGCGGGGGACTAGCAGGCTACGAGCAGTACTTC. Supplemented by reference TRBV9 and TRBJ2-7, the full variable domain reads DSGVTQTPKHLITATGQRVTLRCSPRSGDLSVYWYQQSLDQGLQFLIQYYNGEERAKGNILERFSAQQFPDLHSELNLSSLELGDSALYFCASSGGLAGYEQYFGPGTRLTVT.

The rearrangement links TRBV28 to TRBJ1-1; D gene uncertain. The germline V and J ends were trimmed by 3 bases and 5 bases, with 13 bases remaining between them. CDR3 length equals 14 residues. Germline lookup yields CDR1 MDHEN and CDR2 SYDVKM. In nucleotides, the CDR3 is TGTGCCAGCAGTTTGGAAGGTGCGGGGACTGAAGCTTTCTTT. Translating gives CASSLEGAGTEAFF.

This sequence joins TRBV27 and TRBJ2-1; 14 bases line up with TRBD2. Per germline, CDR1 MNHEY and CDR2 SMNVEV (reference sequence). The CDR3 is 15 amino acids. With V trimmed by 6 bases and J by 6 bases, 4 bases remained unmatched. The CDR3 region has the DNA TGTGCCAGCAGGGGACTAGCGGGAGCCCGCAATGAGCAGTTCTTC. It yields the protein CASRGLAGARNEQFF.

The V and J genes are TRBV14 and TRBJ2-1; D unresolved. Trimming left V 1 base short and J 5 bases short, with 15 bases between. Per germline, CDR1 SGHDN and CDR2 FVKESK. This CDR3 is built from 16 residues. CDR3 DNA: TGTGCCAGCAGCCAAGGAAACCCGAAGGCCGACAATGAGCAGTTCTTC. The encoded protein is CASSQGNPKADNEQFF.

The V gene is TRBV6-1, the J gene TRBJ2-1, with a tentative D call TRBD2 (6 bases). V was pared by 3 bases and J by 2 bases, with 11 bases between. The CDR3 contains 15 residues. The germline CDR1 and CDR2 sequences are MNHNS and SASEGT. CDR3 bases: TGTGCCAGCAGTGATGGAGGGTTGACCTACAATGAGCAGTTCTTC. As protein: CASSDGGLTYNEQFF.

Regarding this clone: Other DNA sequences in the same sample also yield this CDR3. The rearrangement links TRBV9 to TRBJ2-1; D gene uncertain. The CDR3 runs 11 residues. V lost 3 bases, J lost 6 bases, and 4 bases lay in between. Germline V lookup: CDR1 SGDLS, CDR2 YYNGEE. CDR3 sequence reads: CASSAGNEQFF. CDR3 DNA sequence: TGTGCCAGCAGCGCCGGCAATGAGCAGTTCTTC.

The chain links TRBV9 to TRBJ2-3; unclear D gene. Trimming took 1 base from V and 1 from J, leaving 10 bases between them. The CDR3 consists of 15 residues. Germline V gives CDR1 SGDLS, CDR2 YYNGEE. The chain's CDR3 is CASSVLGSGTDTQYF. CDR3 DNA: TGTGCCAGCAGCGTACTGGGGTCTGGCACAGATACGCAGTATTTT.

In nucleotides, the CDR3 is TGTGCCAGCAGTGCAGGGACTAGCGGAGACAATGAGCAGTTCTTC. It codes for CASSAGTSGDNEQFF. This chain joins TRBV27 and TRBJ2-1, with 11 positions matching TRBD2. CDR1 and CDR2 (germline): MNHEY, SMNVEV (reference sequence). J gave up 5 bases and V 5 bases, and 5 bases lay outside the gene matches. The CDR3 contains 15 residues.

The chain uses TRBV10-3 and TRBJ2-7; D not resolved. V lost 2 bases and J lost 2, with 7 bases in between. Germline assignment: CDR1 ENHRY and CDR2 SYGVKD. This CDR3 region has 13 residues. The CDR3 DNA sequence: TGTGCCATCAGTGAGGGCTCGGCCTACGAGCAGTACTTC. Amino acid sequence: CAISEGSAYEQYF.

The rearrangement links TRBV6-1 to TRBJ2-7; TRBD2 matches at 10 bases. This CDR3 is 20 amino acids long. V trimming: 4 bases; J trimming: 2 bases; junction bases outside the gene matches: 20. The germline V gene has CDR1 MNHNS and CDR2 SASEGT. The CDR3 region is CASSGGLSLGSGRLTYEQYF. In nucleotides, the CDR3 is TGTGCCAGCAGTGGAGGACTGAGTTTGGGTAGCGGGAGGCTTACCTACGAGCAGTACTTC.

The V and J genes are TRBV11-2 and TRBJ2-7, with 8 bases identical to TRBD2. This CDR3 has 15 residues. V lost 1 base to trimming and J lost 6 bases; unmatched junction nucleotides: 8. Germline CDR1 SGHAT, CDR2 FQNNGV. Here the CDR3 reads CASSLVTSAIGEQYF. CDR3 nucleotide sequence: TGTGCCAGCAGCTTAGTGACTAGCGCAATTGGCGAGCAGTACTTC.

The rearrangement uses TRBV28 and TRBJ1-2; the D is unclear. CDR1 is MDHEN and CDR2 is SYDVKM in the germline V gene. The CDR3 consists of 14 residues. V was trimmed by 2 bases and J by 4 bases, leaving 11 bases between them. CDR3 sequence reads: CASSLIGFGYGYTF. CDR3 nucleotides: TGTGCCAGCAGTTTAATAGGGTTCGGCTATGGCTACACCTTC.

The genes are TRBV4-2 and TRBJ2-2; 7 bases map to TRBD1. J gave up 4 bases and V 2 bases, and 7 bases lay outside the gene matches. The CDR3 covers 16 residues. Germline CDR1 is LGHNA and CDR2 is YNFKEQ. In DNA, the CDR3 is TGTGCCAGCAGCCAACCTCCGACAGGGCGCACCGGGGAGCTGTTTTTT. Its protein is CASSQPPTGRTGELFF.

A remark on this clone: The identical CDR3 is also encoded by other nucleotide sequences in the sample. The chain carries TRBV5-4 and TRBJ1-1; no clear D. V lost 0 bases and J lost 8, with 5 bases in between. CDR1 is SGHNT, CDR2 YYREEE, per germline (reference sequence). The CDR3 is 11 amino acids. The CDR3 DNA is TGTGCCAGCAGCTTGGGGATCGAAGCTTTCTTT. This gives the protein CASSLGIEAFF.

The rearrangement joins TRBV2 to TRBJ1-3, with 11 bases matching TRBD1. CDR1 SNHLY and CDR2 FYNNEI come from the germline V gene. The CDR3 is 16 residues long. The ends lost 5 bases at V and 4 bases at J; junction bases unmatched: 7. The CDR3 here is CASSTRTGGYGNTIYF. The DNA for the CDR3 is TGTGCCAGCAGTACCCGGACAGGGGGCTACGGAAACACCATATATTTT.

The chain joins TRBV5-4 to TRBJ1-1; D is unresolved. The CDR3 runs to 14 residues. V lost 1 base and J 1 base, leaving 8 bases between the germline ends. CDR1 is SGHNT, CDR2 YYREEE, per germline (reference sequence). The CDR3 DNA reads as TGTGCCAGCAGCTTGAAAGGTGGGAACACTGAAGCTTTCTTT. This sequence encodes CASSLKGGNTEAFF.

V gene TRBV2 combines with J gene TRBJ2-7; TRBD2 might be the D (5 bases). This CDR3 contains 13 residues. Trimming cost V 3 bases and J 6 bases, with 12 bases left between them. Germline V lookup: CDR1 SNHLY, CDR2 FYNNEI. This CDR3 reads CASSDVLVREQYF. The CDR3 DNA is TGTGCCAGCAGTGACGTACTAGTTCGCGAGCAGTACTTC. The entire variable domain, with the rest obtained from reference TRBV2 and TRBJ2-7, is as follows: EPEVTQTPSHQVTQMGQEVILRCVPISNHLYFYWYRQILGQKVEFLVSFYNNEISEKSEIFDDQFSVERPDGSNFTLKIRSTKLEDSAMYFCASSDVLVREQYFGPGTRLTVT.

As concerns this clone: The same CDR3 can be traced to other DNA sequences in this sample. The chain joins TRBV27 to TRBJ2-7; the match to TRBD2 covers 11 bases. V lost 3 bases to trimming and J lost 2 bases; unmatched junction nucleotides: 0. Germline CDR1 reads MNHEY; CDR2 reads SMNVEV (reference sequence). This CDR3 comprises 14 residues. The CDR3 region is CASSLGLAAYEQYF. The CDR3 nucleotides are TGTGCCAGCAGTTTGGGACTAGCGGCCTACGAGCAGTACTTC.

This chain uses TRBV5-1 with TRBJ1-5; 10 bases fit TRBD1. Trimming at V came to 9 bases and at J to 4 bases, leaving 25 bases not matched to a gene. This CDR3 spans 20 amino acids. Looked up from germline, CDR1 is SGHRS and CDR2 is YFSETQ. CDR3 DNA sequence: TGCGCCACCACAGCTGCGGTGGGGGGACAGGGGCTTAGTTTTAATCAGCCCCAGCATTTT. The encoded protein is CATTAAVGGQGLSFNQPQHF. The complete variable domain, with remaining parts taken from reference TRBV5-1 and TRBJ1-5, reads KAGVTQTPRYLIKTRGQQVTLSCSPISGHRSVSWYQQTPGQGLQFLFEYFSETQRNKGNFPGRFSGRQFSNSRSEMNVSTLELGDSALYLCATTAAVGGQGLSFNQPQHFGDGTRLSIL.

This chain uses TRBV14 with TRBJ1-3; weak D call: TRBD1 (6 bases). V was clipped by 2 bases and J by 1 base, with 9 bases between them. The CDR3 runs to 15 residues. Germline loops: CDR1 SGHDN, CDR2 FVKESK. CDR3 loop: CASSQWGASGNTIYF. DNA of the CDR3: TGTGCCAGCAGCCAATGGGGGGCTTCTGGAAACACCATATATTTT.

The chain uses TRBV19 and TRBJ1-2, with D possibly TRBD1 on 6 matching bases. Trimming pared 5 bases from V and 2 bases from J, leaving 15 bases between. CDR3 length: 15 residues. Germline assignment: CDR1 LNHDA and CDR2 SQIVND (reference sequence). The DNA of the CDR3 is TGTGCCAGTAGTGAAGAACGGGACATCAACTATGGCTACACCTTC. It encodes CASSEERDINYGYTF.